A selection of T cell receptor beta chains follows, all from one sample in a study of blood T cell repertoires in COVID-19. Some clones are missing from TCRdb's copy, which holds only in-frame ones; the method was immunoSEQ multiplex PCR. The table lists 75,000 to 100,000 clones, 65% to 90% of them singletons. Material for sequencing was peripheral blood. These TCRs come from an older man with acute or convalescent COVID-19. The CDR3 runs from the conserved cysteine through the conserved F or W. Each record gives: V gene, D gene, clone size, J gene, CDR3 length, CDR3 DNA, CDR3 protein. A D gene is named only where the DNA matches it firmly. Clone size appears in some rows only: once, few, many, or a class for an expanded clone.

v_call: TRBV19
d_call: NA
clone_size: NA
j_call: TRBJ1-1
cdr3_length: 13
cdr3_nt: TGTGCCAGTACGGACAGTGAGAACACTGAAGCTTTCTTT
cdr3_aa: CASTDSENTEAFF

v_call: TRBV6-5
d_call: NA
clone_size: NA
j_call: TRBJ1-1
cdr3_length: 14
cdr3_nt: TGTGCCAGCAGCTGGGAAACAGGGAAAACTGAAGCTTTCTTT
cdr3_aa: CASSWETGKTEAFF

v_call: TRBV6-5
d_call: NA
clone_size: NA
j_call: TRBJ1-3
cdr3_length: 15
cdr3_nt: TGTGCCAGCAGACCTCAACCGAGCTCTGGAAACACCATATATTTT
cdr3_aa: CASRPQPSSGNTIYF

v_call: TRBV5-1
d_call: TRBD1
clone_size: NA
j_call: TRBJ2-2
cdr3_length: 16
cdr3_nt: TGCGCCAGCAGCCCCTACAGGGGCGCTTACACCGGGGAGCTGTTTTTT
cdr3_aa: CASSPYRGAYTGELFF

v_call: TRBV7-2
d_call: NA
clone_size: once
j_call: TRBJ2-3
cdr3_length: 13
cdr3_nt: TGTGCCAGCGGTGGAGAGTTCACAGATACGCAGTATTTT
cdr3_aa: CASGGEFTDTQYF

v_call: TRBV19
d_call: NA
clone_size: NA
j_call: TRBJ2-3
cdr3_length: 12
cdr3_nt: TGTGCCAGTAGTCGATCGGCAGATACGCAGTATTTT
cdr3_aa: CASSRSADTQYF

v_call: TRBV5-1
d_call: TRBD2
clone_size: NA
j_call: TRBJ2-3
cdr3_length: 16
cdr3_nt: TGCGCCAGCAGCCGGACTAGCGGGCAAAACACAGATACGCAGTATTTT
cdr3_aa: CASSRTSGQNTDTQYF

v_call: TRBV6-2/TRBV6-3
d_call: NA
clone_size: few
j_call: TRBJ1-5
cdr3_length: 11
cdr3_nt: TGTGCCAGCAGTCCGGGGTCCGGCCGGCATTTT
cdr3_aa: CASSPGSGRHF

v_call: TRBV7-3
d_call: NA
clone_size: NA
j_call: TRBJ2-2
cdr3_length: 14
cdr3_nt: TGTGCCAGCAGCCCCCCGGGCGGGACCGGGGAGCTGTTTTTT
cdr3_aa: CASSPPGGTGELFF

v_call: TRBV7-2
d_call: TRBD2
clone_size: NA
j_call: TRBJ2-1
cdr3_length: 15
cdr3_nt: TGTGCCAGCTCCCGAGCGGGAGGGTATAACAATGAGCAGTTCTTC
cdr3_aa: CASSRAGGYNNEQFF

v_call: TRBV5-5
d_call: TRBD2
clone_size: once
j_call: TRBJ2-7
cdr3_length: 15
cdr3_nt: TGTGCCAGCAGCCCCGGGGTGGGGGGGAATCGGGAGCAGTACTTC
cdr3_aa: CASSPGVGGNREQYF

v_call: TRBV7-9
d_call: NA
clone_size: NA
j_call: TRBJ2-1
cdr3_length: 16
cdr3_nt: TGTGCCAGCAGCTTACGGATGAACGGGGGCTACAATGAGCAGTTCTTC
cdr3_aa: CASSLRMNGGYNEQFF

v_call: TRBV12-5
d_call: TRBD2
clone_size: once
j_call: TRBJ2-1
cdr3_length: 16
cdr3_nt: TGTGCTAGTGGTTTGGACGGGACTAGCGGGTACAATGAGCAGTTCTTC
cdr3_aa: CASGLDGTSGYNEQFF

v_call: TRBV18
d_call: TRBD1
clone_size: NA
j_call: TRBJ1-2
cdr3_length: 15
cdr3_nt: TGTGCCAGCTCACCTCGACAGGGGCTGGACTATGGCTACACCTTC
cdr3_aa: CASSPRQGLDYGYTF

v_call: TRBV13
d_call: NA
clone_size: once
j_call: TRBJ1-6
cdr3_length: 14
cdr3_nt: TGTGCCAGCAGCTCCACCGGGACAAATTCACCCCTCCACTTT
cdr3_aa: CASSSTGTNSPLHF